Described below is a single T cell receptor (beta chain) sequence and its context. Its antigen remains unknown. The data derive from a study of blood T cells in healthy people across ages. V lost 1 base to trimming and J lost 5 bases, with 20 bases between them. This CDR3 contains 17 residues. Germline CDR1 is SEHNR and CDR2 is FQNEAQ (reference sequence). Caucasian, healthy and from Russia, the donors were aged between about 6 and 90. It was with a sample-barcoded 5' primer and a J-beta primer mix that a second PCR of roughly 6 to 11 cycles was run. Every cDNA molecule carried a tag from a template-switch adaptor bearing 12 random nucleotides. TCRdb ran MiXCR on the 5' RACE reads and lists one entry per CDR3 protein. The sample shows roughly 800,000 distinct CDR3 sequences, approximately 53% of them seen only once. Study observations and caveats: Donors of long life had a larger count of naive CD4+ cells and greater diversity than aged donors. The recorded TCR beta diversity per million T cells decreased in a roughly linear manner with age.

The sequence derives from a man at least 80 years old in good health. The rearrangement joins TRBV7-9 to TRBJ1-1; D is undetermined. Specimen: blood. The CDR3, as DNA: TGTGCCAGCAGCTTAGTAAGGGCCCCCGGAGGAGGAACTGAAGCTTTCTTT. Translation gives CASSLVRAPGGGTEAFF.